Sequencing of this TCR beta chain was carried out in a study of T-cell memory formation after mild COVID-19. Concerning this clonotype: What it binds is unknown.

Study conclusions and caveats: There were some responding clones in pre-infection memory, which suggested that cross-reactive memory had joined. Contracting CD4+ clones sat mainly in CM and EM; CD8+ in EMRA.

5'RACE primed at constant segments yielded TCR alpha and TCR beta cDNA libraries bearing sample barcodes and UMIs. TCRdb re-called the 5' RACE reads with MiXCR, one entry per CDR3 protein. Of about 270,000 distinct CDR3 sequences in the sample, roughly 18% were seen once. The V gene's germline CDR1 is MDHEN and CDR2 SYDVKM. The CDR3 length is 14 residues. V was trimmed by 3 bases and J by 6 bases, leaving 15 bases between them. The chain is built from TRBV28 and TRBJ2-7; D remains unclear. The sample was PBMCs or a T cell subset sorted from them (not recorded which). This sequence originates from a man aged 18 to 29 who had mild COVID-19 (a few samples of this study predate the infection). Cell type and time point are not known. CDR3 DNA sequence: TGTGCCAGCAGTTTCGATGGGCCATGGTCCGAGCAGTACGTC. Residues: CASSFDGPWSEQYV.